The rows below give T cell receptor beta chains drawn from one sample of a study of OX40 agonist ivuxolimab in advanced cancers. This table comes from immunoSEQ multiplex PCR, and its TCRdb copy is limited to in-frame clones, with some not included. The table records about 70,000 clones, roughly four fifths of them present only once. This specimen consisted of CD4+ or CD8+ T cells sorted from blood, obtained in a trial of the OX40 agonist ivuxolimab. These receptors originate from an adult with an advanced solid tumor such as melanoma, head and neck, liver or kidney cancer. CDR3s include the opening cysteine and the closing phenylalanine or tryptophan. The D gene is left open where the match is weak. Some rows mark clone size as missing; the rest say once, few, many or name a class of expanded clone.

cdr3_aa cdr3_nt j_call d_call v_call clone_size
CASSSNSRGSDQPQHF TGTGCCAGCAGTTCCAATTCCAGGGGGTCCGATCAGCCCCAGCATTTT TRBJ1-5 TRBD1 TRBV28 NA
CASSTMGYEQFF TGTGCCAGCAGTACTATGGGTTATGAGCAGTTCTTC TRBJ2-1 NA TRBV28 NA
CASSFSGRESYNEQFF TGTGCCAGCTCCTTTAGCGGGAGGGAGTCCTACAATGAGCAGTTCTTC TRBJ2-1 TRBD2 TRBV18 NA
CASMTQGDEQYF TGTGCCAGCATGACCCAGGGCGACGAGCAGTACTTC TRBJ2-7 NA TRBV10-3 NA
CASSPASGRTNEQFF TGTGCCAGCAGCCCTGCCAGCGGGAGGACTAATGAGCAGTTCTTC TRBJ2-1 TRBD2 TRBV27 few
CASSFRGAYNEQFF TGTGCCAGCAGCTTTCGGGGGGCCTACAATGAGCAGTTCTTC TRBJ2-1 TRBD2 TRBV13 NA
CASSLLATQETQYF TGCGCCAGCAGCTTGCTCGCGACCCAAGAGACCCAGTACTTC TRBJ2-5 NA TRBV5-1 NA
CASSLPGLAVGPPLQYNEQFF TGTGCCAGCAGTTTACCGGGACTAGCGGTTGGCCCCCCTCTGCAGTACAATGAGCAGTTCTTC TRBJ2-1 TRBD2 TRBV28 NA
CASSERFGSPLHF TGTGCCAGTAGTGAGCGGTTTGGTTCACCCCTCCACTTT TRBJ1-6 NA TRBV19 NA
CASSLALQPLYQETQYF TGTGCCAGCAGCTTAGCGCTCCAACCATTGTACCAAGAGACCCAGTACTTC TRBJ2-5 NA TRBV7-8 once
CASSLGAAGGPGETQYF TGCGCCAGCAGCTTGGGAGCGGCGGGGGGGCCAGGAGAGACCCAGTACTTC TRBJ2-5 TRBD2 TRBV5-1 NA
CASSRALAVTDTQYF TGTGCCAGCAGTCGTGCACTAGCGGTCACAGATACGCAGTATTTT TRBJ2-3 TRBD2 TRBV2 NA
CASSPGRRGAGQYF TGTGCCAGCAGCCCAGGGAGGCGGGGAGCGGGGCAGTATTTT TRBJ2-3 NA TRBV7-2 NA
CASSPGQGTYEQYF TGTGCCAGCTCACCGGGACAGGGCACCTACGAGCAGTACTTC TRBJ2-7 TRBD1 TRBV18 NA
CASSPSEGSYEQYF TGTGCCAGCTCACCATCGGAGGGTTCCTACGAGCAGTACTTC TRBJ2-7 NA TRBV18 NA
CASSARYEQYF TGTGCCAGCAGCGCAAGATACGAGCAGTACTTC TRBJ2-7 NA TRBV7-2 NA
CASSSAEYNQPQHF TGTGCCAGCAGTTCGGCAGAGTACAATCAGCCCCAGCATTTT TRBJ1-5 NA TRBV6-5 NA
CASSLDAGTNEQFF TGTGCCAGCAGCTTAGATGCAGGGACCAATGAGCAGTTCTTC TRBJ2-1 NA TRBV11-2 NA
CASSEGTVKNIQYF TGTGCCAGCAGTGAAGGGACAGTAAAAAACATTCAGTACTTC TRBJ2-4 NA TRBV2 NA
CASTLNAALQETQYF TGTGCCAGCACCCTAAACGCGGCTCTTCAAGAGACCCAGTACTTC TRBJ2-5 NA TRBV7-6 NA
CASSMGSSKETQYF TGTGCCAGTAGTATGGGTTCCAGTAAAGAGACCCAGTACTTC TRBJ2-5 NA TRBV19 NA
CASSLVSGGRIQYF TGTGCCAGCAGTTTGGTTAGCGGGGGCCGGATCCAGTACTTC TRBJ2-5 TRBD2 TRBV27 NA
CASSFSTTSGGTNTGELFF TGTGCCAGCTCCTTCTCCACGACTAGCGGGGGGACGAACACCGGGGAGCTGTTTTTT TRBJ2-2 TRBD2 TRBV18 NA
CASTSGQGAYGYTF TGTGCCAGCACGAGCGGGCAGGGGGCCTATGGCTACACCTTC TRBJ1-2 TRBD1 TRBV28 NA
CASRPAPSYEQYF TGTGCCAGCCGACCCGCGCCGTCCTACGAGCAGTACTTC TRBJ2-7 NA TRBV28 NA
CASSIGQGRYEQYF TGTGCCAGTAGTATAGGACAGGGTCGCTACGAGCAGTACTTC TRBJ2-7 TRBD1 TRBV19 NA
CASSQGPWNGYTF TGTGCCAGCAGCCAGGGGCCGTGGAACGGCTACACCTTC TRBJ1-2 NA TRBV4-2 NA
CASSYSGLEVNTEAFF TGTGCCAGCAGTTACTCGGGCCTGGAAGTGAACACTGAAGCTTTCTTT TRBJ1-1 NA TRBV6-5 NA